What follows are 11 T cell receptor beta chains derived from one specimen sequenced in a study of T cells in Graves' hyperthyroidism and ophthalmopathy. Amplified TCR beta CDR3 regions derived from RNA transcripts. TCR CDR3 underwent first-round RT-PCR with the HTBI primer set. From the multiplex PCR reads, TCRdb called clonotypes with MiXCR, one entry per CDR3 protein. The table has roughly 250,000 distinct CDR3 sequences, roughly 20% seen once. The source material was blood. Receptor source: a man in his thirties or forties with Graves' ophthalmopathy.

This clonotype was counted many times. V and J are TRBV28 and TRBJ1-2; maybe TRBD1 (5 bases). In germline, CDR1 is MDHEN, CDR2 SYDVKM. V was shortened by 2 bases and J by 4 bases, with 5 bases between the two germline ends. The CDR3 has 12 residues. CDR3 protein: CASSLQGYGYTF. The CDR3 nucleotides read TGTGCCAGCAGTTTACAGGGCTATGGCTACACCTTC.

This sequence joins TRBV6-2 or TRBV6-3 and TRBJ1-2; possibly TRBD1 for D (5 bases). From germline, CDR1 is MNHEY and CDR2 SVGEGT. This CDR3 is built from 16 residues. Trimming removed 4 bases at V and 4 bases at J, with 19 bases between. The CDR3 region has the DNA TGTGCCAGCAGTTCCCATATAAGAGGGGCAGGCTATGGCTACACCTTC. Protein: CASSSHIRGAGYGYTF.

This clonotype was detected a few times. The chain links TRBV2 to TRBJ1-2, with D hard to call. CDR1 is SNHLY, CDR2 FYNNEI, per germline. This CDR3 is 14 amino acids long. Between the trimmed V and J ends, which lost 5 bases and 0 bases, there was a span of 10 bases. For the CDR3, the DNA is TGTGCCAGCAGTAAGGACCTAACTAACTATGGCTACACCTTC. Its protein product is CASSKDLTNYGYTF.

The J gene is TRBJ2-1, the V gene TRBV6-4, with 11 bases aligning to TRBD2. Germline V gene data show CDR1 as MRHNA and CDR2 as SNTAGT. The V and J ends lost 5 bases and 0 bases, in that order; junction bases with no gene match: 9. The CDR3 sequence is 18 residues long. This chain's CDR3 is CASSSLAGGLSSYNEQFF. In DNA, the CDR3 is TGTGCCAGCAGTAGTCTAGCGGGAGGCTTGAGCTCCTACAATGAGCAGTTCTTC.

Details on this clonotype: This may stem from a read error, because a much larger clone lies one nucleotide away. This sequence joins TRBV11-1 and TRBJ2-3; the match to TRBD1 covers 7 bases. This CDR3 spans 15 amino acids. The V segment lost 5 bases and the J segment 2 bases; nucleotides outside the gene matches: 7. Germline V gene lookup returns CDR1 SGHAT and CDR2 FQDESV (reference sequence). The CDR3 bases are TGTGCCAGCAGCCTTAGGGGGCGGCTCACAGATACGCAGTATTTT. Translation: CASSLRGRLTDTQYF.

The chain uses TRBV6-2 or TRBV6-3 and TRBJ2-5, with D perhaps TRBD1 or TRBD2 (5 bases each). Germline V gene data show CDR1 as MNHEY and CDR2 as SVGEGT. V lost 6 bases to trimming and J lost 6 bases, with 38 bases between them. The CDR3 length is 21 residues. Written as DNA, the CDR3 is TGTGCCAGCAGGCCACACATAGGGATCTTCCGGGACCATCGGATATATAAGACCCAGTACTTC. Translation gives CASRPHIGIFRDHRIYKTQYF.

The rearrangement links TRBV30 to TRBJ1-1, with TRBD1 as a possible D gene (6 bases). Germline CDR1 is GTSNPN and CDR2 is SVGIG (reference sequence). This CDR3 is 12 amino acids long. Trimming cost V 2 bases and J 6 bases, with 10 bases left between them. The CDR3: CAWSPGGPEAFF. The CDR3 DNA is TGTGCCTGGAGTCCGGGGGGCCCTGAAGCTTTCTTT.

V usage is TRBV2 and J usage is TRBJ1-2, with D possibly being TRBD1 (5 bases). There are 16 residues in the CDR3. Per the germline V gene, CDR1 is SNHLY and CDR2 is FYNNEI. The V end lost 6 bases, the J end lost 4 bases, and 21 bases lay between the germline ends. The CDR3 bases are TGTGCCAGCAGCAGAGATCAGATACGGAGGGGCTATGGCTACACCTTC. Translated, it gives CASSRDQIRRGYGYTF.

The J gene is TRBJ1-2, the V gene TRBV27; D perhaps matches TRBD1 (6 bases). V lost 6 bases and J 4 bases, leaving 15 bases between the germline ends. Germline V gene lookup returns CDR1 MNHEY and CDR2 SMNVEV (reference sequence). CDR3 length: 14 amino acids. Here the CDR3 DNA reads TGTGCCAGCAGCCACGGGACAAACCCCTATGGCTACACCTTC. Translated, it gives CASSHGTNPYGYTF.

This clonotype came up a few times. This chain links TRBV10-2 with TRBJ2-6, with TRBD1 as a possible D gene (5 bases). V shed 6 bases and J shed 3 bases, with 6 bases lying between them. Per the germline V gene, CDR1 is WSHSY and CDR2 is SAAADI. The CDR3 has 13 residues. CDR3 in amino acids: CASRDIGANVLTF. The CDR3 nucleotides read TGCGCCAGCAGGGACATTGGGGCCAACGTCCTGACTTTC.

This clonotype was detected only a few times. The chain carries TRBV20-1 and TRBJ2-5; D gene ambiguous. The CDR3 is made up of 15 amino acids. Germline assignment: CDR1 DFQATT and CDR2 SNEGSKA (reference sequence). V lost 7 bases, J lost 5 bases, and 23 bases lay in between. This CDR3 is CSGLNMGRTEETQYF. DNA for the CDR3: TGCAGTGGTCTGAATATGGGCCGGACGGAGGAGACCCAGTACTTC.